The sample holds one count of the clone carrying this TCR beta chain. The antigen is undetermined. These data are taken from a study of vaccination and CD4 T cells after COVID-19. Study results and caveats: Post-vaccination reactive clonotypes (median 38) did not differ significantly from post-infection (approximately 20). A median approximately 83% of convalescent patients' SARS-CoV-2-reactive clones emerged only after vaccination.

J gave up 2 bases and V 4 bases, and 5 bases lay outside the gene matches. In germline, CDR1 is MGHDK, CDR2 SYGVNS. The CDR3 is 18 amino acids. With the Oncomine TCR Beta short-read assay, DNA from cultured CD4+ T cells was sequenced. The genomic DNA was obtained from cultured CD4+ T cells by extraction with the QIAamp micro DNA kit. TCRdb fed the PCR reads into MiXCR, producing one record per CDR3 protein. The sample holds 8,500 to 9,500 distinct CDR3 sequences, 30% to 35% seen once. Treatment given: 10-day PBMC culture with coronavirus spike peptide pools or control peptides (ViraFEST assay). Pre-COVID-19 pandemic sampling (2011-2018) yielded the unexposed donor's CD4+ T cells.

This chain joins TRBV25-1 and TRBJ2-1, with 16 bases that match TRBD2. The TCR sequence derives from a human donor in good health. Input material: CD4+ T cells from blood, cultured in vitro. CDR3 sequence (DNA): TGTGCCAGCAGTGCCGGGACTAGCGGGGGGGCTGCCTACAATGAGCAGTTCTTC. Its protein is CASSAGTSGGAAYNEQFF.